The 11 T cell receptor beta chains listed next were all sequenced from one sample in a study of blood T cell repertoires in COVID-19. Assay used: immunoSEQ multiplex PCR; TCRdb lists only in-frame clones, some missing. Counted here are roughly 170,000 clones, about 85% occurring once; the ten biggest clones make up 1.2%. Sequencing used peripheral blood. Every receptor here comes from a man in his 60s who had recovered from COVID-19.

The rearrangement uses TRBV5-5 and TRBJ2-7; TRBD2 might be the D (6 bases). Deletions cut 4 bases from V and 4 bases from J, with 18 bases between. CDR3 size: 15 residues. Germline loops: CDR1 SGHKS, CDR2 YYEKEE (reference sequence). CDR3 sequence reads: CASSQQGRTLYEQYF. CDR3 coding DNA: TGTGCCAGCAGCCAACAAGGGAGGACTCTATACGAGCAGTACTTC.

The rearrangement uses TRBV7-8 and TRBJ2-3; TRBD2 agrees at 13 bases. The CDR3 covers 16 residues. Germline V lookup: CDR1 SGHVS, CDR2 FQNEAQ. J was trimmed by 2 bases and V by 5 bases; bases with no gene match: 4. The CDR3 is CASSPGLAGDTDTQYF. DNA for the CDR3: TGTGCCAGCAGCCCTGGACTAGCGGGGGACACAGATACGCAGTATTTT. The full variable domain, with the rest looked up from reference TRBV7-8 and TRBJ2-3, is GAGVSQSPRYKVAKRGQDVALRCDPISGHVSLFWYQQALGQGPEFLTYFQNEAQLDKSGLPSDRFFAERPEGSVSTLKIQRTQQEDSAVYLCASSPGLAGDTDTQYFGPGTRLTVL.

This clone showed up just a few times. The chain combines TRBV9 with TRBJ2-1; 16 bases fit TRBD2. Germline-derived CDR1 and CDR2 are SGDLS and YYNGEE. The CDR3 has 17 amino acids. Losses at the gene ends were 0 bases for V and 6 bases for J; bases not matched to a gene: 3. This CDR3 is CASSVAGTSGGANEQFF. The CDR3 DNA sequence: TGTGCCAGCAGCGTAGCCGGGACTAGCGGGGGGGCCAATGAGCAGTTCTTC.

This clone has only one observation. At one boundary the junction diverges from the germline segment, which might be a read error. The genes are TRBV7-7 and TRBJ2-1; possibly TRBD1 for D (7 bases). CDR1 is SSHAT, CDR2 FNYEAQ, per germline (reference sequence). The CDR3 runs to 15 residues. The CDR3 spells CASSLGGTEFNEQFF. The CDR3 bases are TGTGCTAGCAGCTTAGGGGGGACAGAGTTTAATGAGCAGTTCTTC.

The chain has TRBV7-3 and TRBJ2-3, with D hard to call. V lost 5 bases, J lost 0 bases, and 12 bases lay in between. Germline lookup yields CDR1 SGHTA and CDR2 FQGTGA. The CDR3 totals 15 residues. The CDR3 coding sequence is TGTGCCAGCAGCCTGCGACTTACTAGCACAGATACGCAGTATTTT. Translated, it gives CASSLRLTSTDTQYF.

This clone occurred a few times. At one boundary the junction diverges from the germline segment, which might be a read error. The CDR3 loop reads CASSEDRAEKLFF. CDR3 coding DNA: TGTGCCAGCAGCGAAGACAGGGCTGAAAAACTGTTTTTT. J is TRBJ1-4 and V is TRBV6-1, with 7 bases aligning to TRBD1. Germline V CDR1 and CDR2: MNHNS, SASEGT. The CDR3 is 13 amino acids.

This clone was seen a handful of times. The V call is TRBV19, the J call TRBJ2-5; 13 bases map to TRBD2. V lost 4 bases to trimming and J lost 6 bases; unmatched junction nucleotides: 14. Per the germline V gene, CDR1 is LNHDA and CDR2 is SQIVND (reference sequence). The CDR3 is 18 residues long. In nucleotides, the CDR3 is TGTGCCAGTAGTAAGCGGACTAGCGGGGGCCTATCGCCGAAGACCCAGTACTTC. Residues: CASSKRTSGGLSPKTQYF. Using reference TRBV19 and TRBJ2-5 for the parts outside the CDR3, the full variable domain is DGGITQSPKYLFRKEGQNVTLSCEQNLNHDAMYWYRQDPGQGLRLIYYSQIVNDFQKGDIAEGYSVSREKKESFPLTVTSAQKNPTAFYLCASSKRTSGGLSPKTQYFGPGTRLLVL.

This sequence joins TRBV5-1 and TRBJ2-1, with 7 bases that match TRBD1. The CDR3 contains 15 residues. V was pared by 2 bases and J by 2 bases, with 4 bases of the junction left unmatched. The V gene's germline CDR1 is SGHRS and CDR2 YFSETQ. The CDR3 spells CASSFTGVTYNEQFF. The CDR3 nucleotides are TGCGCCAGCAGCTTCACAGGGGTCACCTACAATGAGCAGTTCTTC.

J is TRBJ1-1 and V is TRBV7-3; D gene uncertain. The CDR3 totals 13 residues. Trimming took 5 bases from V and 4 from J, leaving 11 bases between them. Germline V gene sequence: CDR1 SGHTA, CDR2 FQGTGA. CDR3 loop: CASSPGLGTEAFF. The DNA for the CDR3 is TGTGCCAGCAGCCCAGGATTGGGCACTGAAGCTTTCTTT.

This clone has only one observation. The chain couples TRBV20-1 to TRBJ2-1; 12 bases match TRBD2. The length of the CDR3 is 16 residues. After removal of 3 bases from V and 6 bases from J, the junction contained 9 bases not matched to a gene. Germline lookup yields CDR1 DFQATT and CDR2 SNEGSKA (reference sequence). The CDR3 coding sequence is TGCAGTGCTAGTTCCCTAGCGGGGGGGCTTGGCAATGAGCAGTTCTTC. Its protein is CSASSLAGGLGNEQFF.

The rearrangement links TRBV11-3 to TRBJ2-1; 15 bases match TRBD2. V gave up 5 bases and J gave up 5 bases; unmatched junction bases: 7. The CDR3 loop spans 17 amino acids. Per the germline V gene, CDR1 is SGHNT and CDR2 is YENEEA. CDR3 loop: CASSNLGTSGGNNEQFF. CDR3 DNA sequence: TGTGCCAGCAGCAACCTCGGGACTAGCGGGGGGAACAATGAGCAGTTCTTC.